The rows below give T cell receptor beta chains drawn from one sample of a study of T-cell memory formation after mild COVID-19. TCRdb processed the 5' RACE reads anew with MiXCR; each CDR3 protein has one entry. The sample lists about 320,000 distinct CDR3 sequences; 14% were seen once. The sample taken for sequencing was PBMCs or a T cell subset sorted from them (not recorded which). Source of these receptors: a man in his late teens or twenties who had mild COVID-19 (a few samples of this study predate the infection). Cell type and time point are not known. Each CDR3 is given with its conserved first and last residue. Fields, in order: D gene, J gene, V gene, clone size, CDR3 protein, CDR3 DNA. A D gene is named only where the DNA matches it firmly. Expanded clones are given a class, and other clones once, few, many or no size at all.

>-|TRBJ2-1|TRBV20-1|-
CSARVGKSSYNEQFF
TGCAGTGCTAGAGTCGGCAAGAGCTCCTACAATGAGCAGTTCTTC
>-|TRBJ1-2|TRBV20-1|few
CSAWTLAENGYTF
TGCAGTGCCTGGACCCTCGCGGAGAATGGCTACACCTTC
>TRBD2|TRBJ2-3|TRBV7-3|few
CASSRDFGGANTDTQYF
TGTGCCAGCAGCAGAGACTTCGGGGGGGCGAACACAGATACGCAGTATTTT
>-|TRBJ2-7|TRBV5-1|-
CASSLELLAEQYF
TGCGCCAGCAGCTTGGAACTTTTGGCCGAGCAGTACTTC
>-|TRBJ2-6|TRBV4-1|-
CASSQDILANSGANVLTF
TGCGCCAGCAGCCAAGATATCTTGGCGAACTCTGGGGCCAACGTCCTGACTTTC
>-|TRBJ1-6|TRBV20-1|once
CSARDTGYNSPLHF
TGCAGTGCTAGGGATACAGGGTACAATTCACCCCTCCACTTT
>TRBD1|TRBJ2-5|TRBV9|few
CASSGPGTGRDQYF
TGTGCCAGCAGCGGGCCTGGGACAGGGCGCGACCAGTACTTC
>-|TRBJ1-1|TRBV20-1|few
CSARPGDTEAFF
TGCAGTGCTAGGCCAGGGGACACTGAAGCTTTCTTT
>-|TRBJ2-6|TRBV9|-
CASRRGTRNSGANVLTF
TGTGCCAGCAGACGGGGTACCAGGAACTCTGGGGCCAACGTCCTGACTTTC
>-|TRBJ2-5|TRBV7-9|-
CASSFYPGATETQYF
TGTGCCAGCAGCTTTTATCCGGGGGCTACAGAGACCCAGTACTTC
>TRBD2|TRBJ2-7|TRBV14|few
CASSHRGGGTYYEQYF
TGTGCCAGCAGCCATCGCGGCGGGGGAACATACTACGAGCAGTACTTC
>-|TRBJ2-1|TRBV6-2/TRBV6-3|many
CASSYGFGEQFF
TGTGCCAGCAGTTACGGTTTTGGTGAGCAGTTCTTC
>TRBD2|TRBJ2-1|TRBV7-2|-
CASSSDQGLGQFF
TGTGCCAGCAGCTCCGATCAGGGACTAGGGCAGTTCTTC
>TRBD1|TRBJ2-3|TRBV19|-
CASRRDRGQDTQYF
TGTGCCAGTAGAAGGGACAGGGGGCAAGATACGCAGTATTTT
>-|TRBJ2-5|TRBV7-2|many
CASSPWKTQYF
TGTGCCAGCAGCCCCTGGAAGACCCAGTACTTC
>-|TRBJ2-5|TRBV11-3|few
CASSSSRRETQYF
TGTGCCAGCAGCTCTTCACGTCGAGAGACCCAGTACTTC
>TRBD1|TRBJ2-7|TRBV10-3|few
CAISEGRDRGREQYF
TGTGCCATCAGCGAGGGCCGGGACAGGGGACGTGAGCAGTACTTC
>-|TRBJ2-3|TRBV14|few
CASSQDPRDTQYF
TGTGCCAGCAGCCAAGATCCGCGGGATACGCAGTATTTT
>-|TRBJ2-5|TRBV7-9|few
CASSIIGVDEGQETQYF
TGTGCCAGCAGTATCATCGGGGTAGATGAGGGCCAAGAGACCCAGTACTTC
>-|TRBJ1-1|TRBV5-8|-
CASSLLGVMNTEAFF
TGTGCCAGCAGCTTGTTGGGGGTTATGAACACTGAAGCTTTCTTT
>-|TRBJ2-3|TRBV28|few
CASSPHPAAGTDTQYF
TGTGCCAGCAGTCCCCACCCGGCCGCGGGCACAGATACGCAGTATTTT
>TRBD1|TRBJ2-5|TRBV20-1|few
CSARRDSPETQYF
TGCAGTGCTAGACGGGACAGTCCAGAGACCCAGTACTTC
>TRBD2|TRBJ2-5|TRBV10-2|once
CASSVGDYQTQYF
TGCGCCAGCAGTGTAGGGGACTACCAGACCCAGTACTTC
>TRBD1|TRBJ1-3|TRBV4-3|few
CASSQGQGRIGNTIYF
TGCGCCAGCAGCCAGGGACAGGGGAGAATTGGAAACACCATATATTTT
>TRBD1|TRBJ1-1|TRBV29-1|few
CSVEPVTGEDTEAFF
TGCAGCGTCGAGCCCGTGACAGGGGAGGACACTGAAGCTTTCTTT
>-|TRBJ1-1|TRBV5-6|many
CASSRRGPDTEAFF
TGTGCCAGCAGCCGCCGGGGGCCGGACACTGAAGCTTTCTTT
>-|TRBJ1-2|TRBV24-1|few
CATSDLDQGRGYTF
TGTGCCACCAGTGATTTGGATCAGGGGAGAGGCTACACCTTC
>TRBD1|TRBJ2-2|TRBV25-1|few
CASSGGWTGKNTGELFF
TGTGCCAGCAGTGGGGGTTGGACAGGAAAGAACACCGGGGAGCTGTTTTTT
>-|TRBJ2-3|TRBV25-1|-
CASSDFQGVKGTDTQYF
TGTGCCAGCAGTGATTTTCAGGGAGTAAAGGGCACAGATACGCAGTATTTT
>TRBD2|TRBJ2-1|TRBV6-1|-
CASSQRLAGSYNEQFF
TGTGCCAGCAGTCAACGACTAGCGGGATCCTACAATGAGCAGTTCTTC
>-|TRBJ1-2|TRBV12-2|few
CASAQGYGYTF
TGTGCAAGTGCCCAGGGGTATGGCTACACCTTC
>TRBD1|TRBJ1-3|TRBV4-2|many
CASSPTGVEGNTIYF
TGTGCCAGCAGCCCCACAGGGGTGGAAGGAAACACCATATATTTT
>-|TRBJ1-5|TRBV12-3/TRBV12-4|few
CASSPPGSYSNQPQHF
TGTGCCAGCAGTCCCCCCGGAAGCTATAGCAATCAGCCCCAGCATTTT
>-|TRBJ1-3|TRBV20-1|few
CSAPGPSNTIYF
TGCAGTGCCCCGGGACCGAGTAACACCATATATTTT
>TRBD2|TRBJ2-2|TRBV29-1|few
CSVGGGMNTGELFF
TGCAGCGTTGGGGGGGGGATGAACACCGGGGAGCTGTTTTTT
>TRBD1|TRBJ1-6|TRBV4-3|few
CASSDRGEGSPLHF
TGCGCCAGCAGCGACAGGGGGGAGGGTTCACCCCTCCACTTT
>-|TRBJ1-6|TRBV20-1|many
CSARVTGTHNSPLHF
TGCAGTGCTAGAGTAACAGGGACCCATAATTCACCCCTCCACTTT
>-|TRBJ2-3|TRBV7-9|few
CASSRGDGSTDTQYF
TGTGCCAGCAGCAGGGGGGACGGCAGCACAGATACGCAGTATTTT
>TRBD1|TRBJ2-3|TRBV7-9|-
CASSSGQTSDFSQYF
TGTGCCAGCAGCTCGGGACAGACCTCAGACTTCTCGCAGTATTTT
>-|TRBJ1-2|TRBV28|few
CASSLDPGEGYTF
TGTGCCAGCAGTCTAGACCCGGGCGAGGGCTACACCTTC
>-|TRBJ2-5|TRBV4-1|-
CASSRGPLGVQETQYF
TGCGCCAGCAGCCGGGGACCGTTGGGGGTTCAAGAGACCCAGTACTTC
>TRBD2|TRBJ2-1|TRBV3-1|few
CASSQDLSRGVYNEQFF
TGTGCCAGCAGCCAAGATCTCAGTCGGGGGGTCTACAATGAGCAGTTCTTC
>-|TRBJ2-3|TRBV20-1|-
CSASTRSSTDTQYF
TGCAGTGCTTCTACTAGGTCTAGCACAGATACGCAGTATTTT
>-|TRBJ2-3|TRBV7-9|many
CASSPTGRGGTDTQYF
TGTGCCAGCAGCCCCACGGGTCGCGGGGGCACAGATACGCAGTATTTT
>-|TRBJ1-5|TRBV7-2|-
CASSSNGPQHF
TGTGCCAGCAGTTCCAACGGACCCCAGCATTTT
>-|TRBJ2-1|TRBV7-6|many
CASSLPAGGAEQFF
TGTGCCAGCAGCTTACCGGCCGGGGGCGCGGAGCAGTTCTTC
>TRBD2|TRBJ2-2|TRBV9|-
CASMPGGPTGELFF
TGTGCCAGCATGCCGGGGGGGCCCACCGGGGAGCTGTTTTTT
>TRBD1|TRBJ2-2|TRBV5-1|-
CASSLDRARRGELFF
TGCGCCAGCAGCCTGGACAGGGCCCGACGCGGGGAGCTGTTTTTT
>-|TRBJ2-5|TRBV18|-
CASSPRAGPGGETQYF
TGTGCCAGCTCACCACGGGCAGGACCTGGAGGGGAGACCCAGTACTTC
>-|TRBJ1-2|TRBV5-1|few
CASLGDYGYTF
TGCGCCAGCCTAGGAGACTATGGCTACACCTTC
>-|TRBJ2-1|TRBV20-1|few
CSAIWGQLYNEQFF
TGCAGTGCTATATGGGGGCAGCTATACAATGAGCAGTTCTTC
>-|TRBJ2-2|TRBV4-1|-
CASSHSYSRELFF
TGCGCCAGCAGCCATTCCTACAGCCGGGAGCTGTTTTTT
>-|TRBJ1-5|TRBV3-1|few
CASSQEGRAQHF
TGTGCCAGCAGCCAAGAGGGCAGGGCCCAGCATTTT
>-|TRBJ2-5|TRBV5-1|few
CASSSQDAQETQYF
TGCGCCAGCAGCTCCCAAGACGCCCAAGAGACCCAGTACTTC